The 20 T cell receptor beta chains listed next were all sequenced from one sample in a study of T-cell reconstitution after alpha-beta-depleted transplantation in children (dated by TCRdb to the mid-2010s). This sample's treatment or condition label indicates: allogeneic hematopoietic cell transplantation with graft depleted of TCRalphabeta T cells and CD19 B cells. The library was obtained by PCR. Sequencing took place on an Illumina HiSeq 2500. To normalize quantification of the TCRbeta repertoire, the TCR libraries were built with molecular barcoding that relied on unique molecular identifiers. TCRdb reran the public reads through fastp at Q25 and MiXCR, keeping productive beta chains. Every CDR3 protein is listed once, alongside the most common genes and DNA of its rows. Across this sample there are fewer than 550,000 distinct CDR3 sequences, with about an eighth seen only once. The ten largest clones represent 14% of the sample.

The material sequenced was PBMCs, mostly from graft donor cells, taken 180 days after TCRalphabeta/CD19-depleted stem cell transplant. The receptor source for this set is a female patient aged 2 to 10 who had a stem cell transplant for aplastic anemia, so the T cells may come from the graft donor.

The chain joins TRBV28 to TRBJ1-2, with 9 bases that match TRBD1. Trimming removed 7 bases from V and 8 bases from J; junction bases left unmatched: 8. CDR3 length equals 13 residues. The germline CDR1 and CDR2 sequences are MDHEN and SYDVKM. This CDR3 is CASIGYRGLGYTF. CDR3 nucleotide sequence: TGTGCCAGCATAGGGTACAGGGGGCTCGGCTACACCTTC.

The CDR3 reads CASSYLGLAGPREQFF. The CDR3 nucleotides are TGTGCCAGCAGTTACCTGGGACTAGCGGGACCGCGGGAGCAGTTCTTC. The V call is TRBV6-5, the J call TRBJ2-1, with 13 bases aligning to TRBD2. V was pared by 2 bases and J by 10 bases, with 8 bases of the junction left unmatched. The CDR3 contains 16 residues. CDR1 MNHEY and CDR2 SVGAGI come from the germline V gene.

This CDR3 reads CSVADSSYEQYV. Written as DNA, the CDR3 is TGCAGCGTTGCGGACAGTTCCTACGAGCAGTACGTC. This rearrangement joins TRBV29-1 to TRBJ2-7, with D perhaps TRBD1 (6 bases). CDR3 length: 12 residues. Germline-derived CDR1 and CDR2 are SQVTM and ANQGSEA. Between the trimmed V and J ends, which lost 4 bases and 1 base, there was a span of 8 bases.

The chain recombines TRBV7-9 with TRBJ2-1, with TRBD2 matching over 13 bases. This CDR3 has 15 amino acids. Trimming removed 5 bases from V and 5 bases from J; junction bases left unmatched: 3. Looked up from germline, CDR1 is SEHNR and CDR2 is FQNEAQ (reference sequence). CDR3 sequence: CASSAGTSGNNEQFF. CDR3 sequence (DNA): TGTGCCAGCAGCGCAGGGACTAGCGGGAACAATGAGCAGTTCTTC.

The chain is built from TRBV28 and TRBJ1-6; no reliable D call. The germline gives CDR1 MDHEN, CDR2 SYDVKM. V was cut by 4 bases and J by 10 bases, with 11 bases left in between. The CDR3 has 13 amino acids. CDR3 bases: TGTGCCAGCAGTTCCTACGTGGGGTCACCCCTCCACTTT. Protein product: CASSSYVGSPLHF.

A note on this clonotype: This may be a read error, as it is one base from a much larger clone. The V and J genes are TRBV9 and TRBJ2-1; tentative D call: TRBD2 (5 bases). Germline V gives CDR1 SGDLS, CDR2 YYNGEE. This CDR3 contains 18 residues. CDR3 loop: CASSQTIANGISYNGQFF. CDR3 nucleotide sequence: TGTGCCAGCAGCCAAACCATAGCGAACGGGATCTCCTACAATGGGCAGTTCTTC.

CDR3 amino acids: CASSVASAPDTQYF. The CDR3 DNA is TGTGCCAGCAGCGTAGCTAGCGCCCCAGATACGCAGTATTTT. The rearrangement uses TRBV9 and TRBJ2-3, with D possibly being TRBD2 (6 bases). V was trimmed by 0 bases and J by 4 bases, leaving 9 bases between them. The CDR3 is 14 amino acids. Germline lookup yields CDR1 SGDLS and CDR2 YYNGEE.

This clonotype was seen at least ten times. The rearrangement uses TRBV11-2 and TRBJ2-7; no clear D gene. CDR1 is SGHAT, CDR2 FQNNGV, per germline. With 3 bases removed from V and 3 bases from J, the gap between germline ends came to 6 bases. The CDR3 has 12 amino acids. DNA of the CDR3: TGTGCCAGCAGCTTTGCACTCTACGAGCAGTACTTC. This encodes CASSFALYEQYF.

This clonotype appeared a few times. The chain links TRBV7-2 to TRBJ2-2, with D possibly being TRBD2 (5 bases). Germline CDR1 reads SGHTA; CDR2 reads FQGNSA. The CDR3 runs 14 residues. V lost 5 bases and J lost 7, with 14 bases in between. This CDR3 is CASSRLGEIGELFF. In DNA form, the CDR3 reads TGTGCCAGCAGCCGCCTCGGGGAAATCGGGGAGCTGTTTTTT.

The DNA of the CDR3 is TGTGCCAGCAGCGTCCCTCGGACGGGTGACCATGAGCAGTTCTTC. Residues: CASSVPRTGDHEQFF. This chain links TRBV9 with TRBJ2-1; no definite D call. The CDR3 is made up of 15 amino acids. V was cut by 2 bases and J by 8 bases, with 17 bases left in between. CDR1 is SGDLS, CDR2 YYNGEE, per germline.

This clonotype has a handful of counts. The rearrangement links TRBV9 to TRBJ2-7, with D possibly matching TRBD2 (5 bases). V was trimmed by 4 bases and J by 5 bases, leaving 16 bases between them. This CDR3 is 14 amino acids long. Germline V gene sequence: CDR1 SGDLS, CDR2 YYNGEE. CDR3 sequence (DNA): TGTGCCAGCAGCATAAGCGGAGCCCAGGACGAGCAGTACTTC. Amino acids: CASSISGAQDEQYF.

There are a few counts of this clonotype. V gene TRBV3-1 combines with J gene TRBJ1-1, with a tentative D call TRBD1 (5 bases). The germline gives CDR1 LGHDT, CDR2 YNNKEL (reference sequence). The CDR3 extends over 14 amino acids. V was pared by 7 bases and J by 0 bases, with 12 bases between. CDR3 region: CASTLGAMNTEAFF. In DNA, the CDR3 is TGTGCCAGCACCCTCGGGGCGATGAACACTGAAGCTTTCTTT.

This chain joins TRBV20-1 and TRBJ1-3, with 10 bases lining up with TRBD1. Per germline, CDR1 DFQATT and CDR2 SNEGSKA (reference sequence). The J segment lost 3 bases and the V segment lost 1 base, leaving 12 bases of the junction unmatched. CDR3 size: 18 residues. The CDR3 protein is CSARALTGGSQGGNTIYF. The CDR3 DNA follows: TGCAGTGCTAGAGCTTTGACAGGGGGCTCTCAAGGTGGAAACACCATATATTTT.

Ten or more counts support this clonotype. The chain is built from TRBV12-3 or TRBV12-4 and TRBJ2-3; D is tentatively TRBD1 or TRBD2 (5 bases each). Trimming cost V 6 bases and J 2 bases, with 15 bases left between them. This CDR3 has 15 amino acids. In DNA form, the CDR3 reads TGTGCCAGCAGAGCCGGGACCTTTCCCACAGATACGCAGTATTTT. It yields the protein CASRAGTFPTDTQYF.

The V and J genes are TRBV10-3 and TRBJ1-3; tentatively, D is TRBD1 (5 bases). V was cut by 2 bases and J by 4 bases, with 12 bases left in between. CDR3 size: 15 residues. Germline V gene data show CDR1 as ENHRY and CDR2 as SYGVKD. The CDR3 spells CAISEGAGTGNTIYF. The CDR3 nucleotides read TGTGCCATCAGTGAGGGAGCAGGGACGGGAAACACCATATATTTT.

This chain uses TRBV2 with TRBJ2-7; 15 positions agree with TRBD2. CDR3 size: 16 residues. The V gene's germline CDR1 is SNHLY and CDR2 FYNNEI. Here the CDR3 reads CASGPGLAGGLYEQYV. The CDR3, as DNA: TGTGCGAGCGGTCCGGGACTAGCGGGAGGACTATACGAGCAGTACGTC.

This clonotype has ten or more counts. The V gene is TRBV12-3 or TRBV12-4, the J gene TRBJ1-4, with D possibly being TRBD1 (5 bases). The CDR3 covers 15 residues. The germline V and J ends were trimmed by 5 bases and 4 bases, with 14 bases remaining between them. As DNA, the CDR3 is TGTGCCAGCAGTCTCCTACAGGCCCGTAATGAAAAACTGTTTTTT. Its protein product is CASSLLQARNEKLFF.

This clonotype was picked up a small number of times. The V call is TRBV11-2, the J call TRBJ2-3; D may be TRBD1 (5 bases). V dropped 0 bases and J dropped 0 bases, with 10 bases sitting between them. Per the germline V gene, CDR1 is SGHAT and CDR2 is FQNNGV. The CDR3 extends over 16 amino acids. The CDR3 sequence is CASSLDPGPSTDTQYF. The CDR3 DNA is TGTGCCAGCAGCTTAGATCCAGGGCCAAGCACAGATACGCAGTATTTT.

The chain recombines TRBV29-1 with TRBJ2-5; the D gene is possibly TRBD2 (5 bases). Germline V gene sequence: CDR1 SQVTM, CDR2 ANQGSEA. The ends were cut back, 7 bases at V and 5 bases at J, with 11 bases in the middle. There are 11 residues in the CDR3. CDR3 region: CSGRVGETQYF. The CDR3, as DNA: TGCAGCGGGCGGGTCGGGGAGACCCAGTACTTC.

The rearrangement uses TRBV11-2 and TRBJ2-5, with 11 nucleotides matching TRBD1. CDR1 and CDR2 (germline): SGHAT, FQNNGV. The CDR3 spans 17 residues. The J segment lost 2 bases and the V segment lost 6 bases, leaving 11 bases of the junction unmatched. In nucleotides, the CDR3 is TGTGCCAGCAGAATGGACAGGGGGCGCCCTCTACAAGAGACCCAGTACTTC. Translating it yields CASRMDRGRPLQETQYF.